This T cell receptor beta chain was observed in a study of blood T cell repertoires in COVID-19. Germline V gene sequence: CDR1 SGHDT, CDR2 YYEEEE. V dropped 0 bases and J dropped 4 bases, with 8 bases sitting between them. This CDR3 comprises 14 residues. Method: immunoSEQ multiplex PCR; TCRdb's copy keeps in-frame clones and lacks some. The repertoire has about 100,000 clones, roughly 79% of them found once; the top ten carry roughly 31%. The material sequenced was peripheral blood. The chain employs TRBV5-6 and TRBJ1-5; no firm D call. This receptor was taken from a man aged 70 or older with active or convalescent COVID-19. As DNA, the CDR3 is TGTGCCAGCAGCTTGGTTGGGGAGAATCAGCCCCAGCATTTT. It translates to CASSLVGENQPQHF.